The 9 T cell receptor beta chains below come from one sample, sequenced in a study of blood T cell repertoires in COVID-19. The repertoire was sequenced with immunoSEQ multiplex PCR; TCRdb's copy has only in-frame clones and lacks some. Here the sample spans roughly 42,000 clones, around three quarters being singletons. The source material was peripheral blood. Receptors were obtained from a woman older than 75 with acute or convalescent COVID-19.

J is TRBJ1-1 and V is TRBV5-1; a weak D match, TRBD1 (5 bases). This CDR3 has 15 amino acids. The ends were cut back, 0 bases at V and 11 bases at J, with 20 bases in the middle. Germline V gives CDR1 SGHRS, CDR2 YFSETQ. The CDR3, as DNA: TGCGCCAGCAGCTTGGCCCAAGGACAAGGAAGGCAGGCTTTCTTT. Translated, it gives CASSLAQGQGRQAFF.

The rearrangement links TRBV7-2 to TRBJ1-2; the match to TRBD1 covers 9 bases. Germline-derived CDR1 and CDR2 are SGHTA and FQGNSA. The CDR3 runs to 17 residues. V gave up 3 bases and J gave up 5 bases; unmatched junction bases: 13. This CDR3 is CASSFGAGQGVRYGYTF. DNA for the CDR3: TGTGCCAGCAGCTTCGGGGCGGGACAGGGTGTTCGGTATGGCTACACCTTC.

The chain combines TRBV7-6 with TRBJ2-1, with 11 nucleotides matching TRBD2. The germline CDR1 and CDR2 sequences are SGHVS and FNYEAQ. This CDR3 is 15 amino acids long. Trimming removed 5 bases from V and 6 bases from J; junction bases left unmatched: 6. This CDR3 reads CASSPTSGSFNEQFF. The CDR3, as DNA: TGTGCCAGCAGCCCAACTAGCGGGAGTTTCAATGAGCAGTTCTTC. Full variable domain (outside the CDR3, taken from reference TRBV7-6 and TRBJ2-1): GAGVSQSPRYKVTKRGQDVALRCDPISGHVSLYWYRQALGQGPEFLTYFNYEAQQDKSGLPNDRFSAERPEGSISTLTIQRTEQRDSAMYRCASSPTSGSFNEQFFGPGTRLTVL.

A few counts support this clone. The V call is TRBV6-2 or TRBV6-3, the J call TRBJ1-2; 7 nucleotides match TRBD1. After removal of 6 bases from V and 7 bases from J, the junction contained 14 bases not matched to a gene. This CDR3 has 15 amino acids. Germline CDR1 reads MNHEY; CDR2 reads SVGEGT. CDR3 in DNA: TGTGCCAGCAGCCAATACAACCGACAGGGTGCTGGCTACACCTTC. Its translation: CASSQYNRQGAGYTF.

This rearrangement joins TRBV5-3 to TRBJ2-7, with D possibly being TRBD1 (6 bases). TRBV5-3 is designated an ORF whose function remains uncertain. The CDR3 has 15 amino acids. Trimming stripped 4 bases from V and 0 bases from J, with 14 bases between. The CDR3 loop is CARSRRGRSSYEQYF. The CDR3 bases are TGTGCCAGAAGCCGCAGGGGAAGGAGCTCCTACGAGCAGTACTTC.

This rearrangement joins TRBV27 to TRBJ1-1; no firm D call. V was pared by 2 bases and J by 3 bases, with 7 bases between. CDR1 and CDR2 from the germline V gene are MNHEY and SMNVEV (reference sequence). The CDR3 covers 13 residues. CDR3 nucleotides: TGTGCCAGCAGTTTAAATGTATACACTGAAGCTTTCTTT. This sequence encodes CASSLNVYTEAFF.

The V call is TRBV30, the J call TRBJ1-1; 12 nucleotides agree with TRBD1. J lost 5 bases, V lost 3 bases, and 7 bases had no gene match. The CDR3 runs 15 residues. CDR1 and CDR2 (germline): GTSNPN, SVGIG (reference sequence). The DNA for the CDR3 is TGTGCCTGGAGAAGGGACAGGGGGCTGAGGACTGAAGCTTTCTTT. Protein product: CAWRRDRGLRTEAFF. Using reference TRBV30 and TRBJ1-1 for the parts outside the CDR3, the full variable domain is SQTIHQWPATLVQPVGSPLSLECTVEGTSNPNLYWYRQAAGRGLQLLFYSVGIGQISSEVPQNLSASRPQDRQFILSSKKLLLSDSGFYLCAWRRDRGLRTEAFFGQGTRLTVV.

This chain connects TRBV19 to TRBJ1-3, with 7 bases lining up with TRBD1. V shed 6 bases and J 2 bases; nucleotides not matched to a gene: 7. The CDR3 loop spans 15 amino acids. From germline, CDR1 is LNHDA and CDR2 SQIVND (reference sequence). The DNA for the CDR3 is TGTGCCAGTAGAGCAACAGGGGTGGCTGGAAACACCATATATTTT. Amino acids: CASRATGVAGNTIYF.

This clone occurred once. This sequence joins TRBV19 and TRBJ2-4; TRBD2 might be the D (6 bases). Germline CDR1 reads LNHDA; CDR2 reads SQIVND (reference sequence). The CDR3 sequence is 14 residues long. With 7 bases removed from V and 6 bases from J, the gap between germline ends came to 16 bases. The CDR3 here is CASTSPGERNIQYF. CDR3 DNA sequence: TGTGCCAGTACGTCCCCGGGAGAGAGAAACATTCAGTACTTC.